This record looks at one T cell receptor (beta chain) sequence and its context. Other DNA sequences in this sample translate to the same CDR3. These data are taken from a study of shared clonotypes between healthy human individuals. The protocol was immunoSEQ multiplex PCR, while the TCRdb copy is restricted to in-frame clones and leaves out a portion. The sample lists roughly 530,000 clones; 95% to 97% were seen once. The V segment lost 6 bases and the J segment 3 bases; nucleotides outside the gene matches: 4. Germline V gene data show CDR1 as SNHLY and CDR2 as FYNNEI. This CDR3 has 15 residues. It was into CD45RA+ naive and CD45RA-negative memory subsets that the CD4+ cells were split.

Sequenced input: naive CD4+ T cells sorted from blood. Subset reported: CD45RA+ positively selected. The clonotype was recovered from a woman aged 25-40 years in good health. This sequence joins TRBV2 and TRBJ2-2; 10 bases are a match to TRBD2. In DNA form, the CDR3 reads TGTGCCAGCAGGGGCGGACTAGCGGACACCGGGGAGCTGTTTTTT. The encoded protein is CASRGGLADTGELFF.